This T cell receptor beta chain was captured by sequencing in a study of human T cells and chemical hapten exposure. Stated time point: patch test 1, 2 weeks after DPC sensitization. As for treatment: therapeutic diphenylcyclopropenone sensitization with weekly scalp DPC. Trimming at V came to 3 bases and at J to 5 bases, leaving 11 bases not matched to a gene. Germline V gene lookup returns CDR1 DFQATT and CDR2 SNEGSKA (reference sequence). The CDR3 is made up of 15 amino acids. From the RACE reads, TCRdb called clonotypes with MiXCR, one entry per CDR3 protein. The sample yields nearly 350,000 distinct CDR3 sequences, approximately 6.3% seen once.

This rearrangement joins TRBV20-1 to TRBJ1-2, with 8 bases that match TRBD1. The input for sequencing was whole blood, taken in connection with sensitization to the hapten diphenylcyclopropenone (DPC). The origin of this receptor is a woman in her late teens or twenties with alopecia areata. Some clones in this sample may be carry-over from other donors' samples. The CDR3 region has the DNA TGCAGTGCTAGTTTAGCGGGACAGGATAATTATGGCTACACCTTC. It codes for CSASLAGQDNYGYTF.